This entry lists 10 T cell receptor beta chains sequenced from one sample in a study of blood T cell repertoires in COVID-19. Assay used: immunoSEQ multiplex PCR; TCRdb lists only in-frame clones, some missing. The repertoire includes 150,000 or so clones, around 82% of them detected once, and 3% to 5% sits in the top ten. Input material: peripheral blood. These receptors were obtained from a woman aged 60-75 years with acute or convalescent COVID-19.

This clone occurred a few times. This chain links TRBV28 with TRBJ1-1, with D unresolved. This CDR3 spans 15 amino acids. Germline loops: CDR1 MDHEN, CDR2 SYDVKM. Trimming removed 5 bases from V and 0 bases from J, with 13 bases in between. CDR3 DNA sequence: TGTGCCAGCAGTCCCCGGACCGGGATGAACACTGAAGCTTTCTTT. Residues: CASSPRTGMNTEAFF.

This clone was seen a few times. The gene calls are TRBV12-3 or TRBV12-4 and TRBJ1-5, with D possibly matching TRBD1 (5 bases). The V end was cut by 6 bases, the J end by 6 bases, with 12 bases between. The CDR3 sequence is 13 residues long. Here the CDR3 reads CASRQGAVQPQHF. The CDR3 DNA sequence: TGTGCCAGCAGGCAGGGCGCGGTTCAGCCCCAGCATTTT.

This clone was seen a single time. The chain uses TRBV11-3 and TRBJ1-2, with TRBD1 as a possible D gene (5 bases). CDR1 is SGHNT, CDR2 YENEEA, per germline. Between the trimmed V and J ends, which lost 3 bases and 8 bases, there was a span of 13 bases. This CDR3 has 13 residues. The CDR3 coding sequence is TGTGCCAGCAGCTTTACCAGGGCCCGCGGCTACACCTTC. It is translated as CASSFTRARGYTF.

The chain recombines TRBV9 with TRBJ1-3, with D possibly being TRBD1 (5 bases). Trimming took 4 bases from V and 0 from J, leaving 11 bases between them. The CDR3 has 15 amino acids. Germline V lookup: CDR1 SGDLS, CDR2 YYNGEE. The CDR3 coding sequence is TGTGCCAGCAGCACACAGGTTAGCTCTGGAAACACCATATATTTT. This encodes CASSTQVSSGNTIYF.

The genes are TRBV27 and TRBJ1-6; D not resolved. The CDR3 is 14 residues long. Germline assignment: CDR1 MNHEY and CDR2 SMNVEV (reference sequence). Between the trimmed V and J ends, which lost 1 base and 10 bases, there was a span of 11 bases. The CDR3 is CASSLYRVESPLHF. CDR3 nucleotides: TGTGCCAGCAGTTTATACCGGGTCGAGTCACCCCTCCACTTT.

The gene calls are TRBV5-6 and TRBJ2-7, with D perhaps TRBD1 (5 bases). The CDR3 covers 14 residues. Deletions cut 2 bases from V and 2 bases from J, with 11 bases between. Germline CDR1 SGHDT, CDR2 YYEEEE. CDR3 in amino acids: CASSFDSFTYEQYF. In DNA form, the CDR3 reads TGTGCCAGCAGCTTTGACAGTTTCACCTACGAGCAGTACTTC.

The CDR3 is CASSQGQNTEAFF. The DNA for the CDR3 is TGCGCCAGCAGCCAGGGACAGAACACTGAAGCTTTCTTT. The chain couples TRBV5-1 to TRBJ1-1; possibly TRBD1 for D (6 bases). The CDR3 loop spans 13 amino acids. Germline CDR1 is SGHRS and CDR2 is YFSETQ. The ends were cut back, 4 bases at V and 1 base at J, with 8 bases in the middle.

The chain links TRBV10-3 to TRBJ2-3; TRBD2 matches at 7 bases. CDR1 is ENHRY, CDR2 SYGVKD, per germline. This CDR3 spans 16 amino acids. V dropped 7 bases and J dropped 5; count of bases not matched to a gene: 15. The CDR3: CAITEGGGRVEDTQYF. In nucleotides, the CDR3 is TGTGCCATCACCGAAGGCGGCGGGAGAGTTGAAGATACGCAGTATTTT.

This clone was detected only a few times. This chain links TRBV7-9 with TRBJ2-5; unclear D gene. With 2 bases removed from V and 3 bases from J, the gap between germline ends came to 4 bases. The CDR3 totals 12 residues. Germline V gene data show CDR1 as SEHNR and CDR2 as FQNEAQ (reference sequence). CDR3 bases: TGTGCCAGCAGCTTAATAGAAGAGACCCAGTACTTC. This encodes CASSLIEETQYF.

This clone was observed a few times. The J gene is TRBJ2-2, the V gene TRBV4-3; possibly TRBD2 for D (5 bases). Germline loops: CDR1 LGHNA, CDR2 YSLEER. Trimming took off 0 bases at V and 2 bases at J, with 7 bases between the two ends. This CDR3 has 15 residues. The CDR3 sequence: CASSQEEGNTGELFF. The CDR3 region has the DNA TGCGCCAGCAGCCAAGAAGAGGGAAACACCGGGGAGCTGTTTTTT.